These 23 T cell receptor beta chains share one sample of origin, sequenced in a study of blood T cells in healthy people across ages. The second PCR ran roughly 6 to 11 cycles with a sample-barcoded 5' primer and J-beta primers. TCRdb passed the 5' RACE reads through MiXCR, listing each CDR3 protein once. This table has some 1.5 million distinct CDR3 sequences, 28% appearing once. The source material was blood. The receptors derive from a woman in her 30s in good health.

CDR3 residues: CASRGQPPNTGELFF. CDR3 bases: TGTGCCAGCAGGGGACAGCCACCGAACACCGGGGAGCTGTTTTTT. The chain joins TRBV2 to TRBJ2-2, with 7 positions matching TRBD1. CDR1 and CDR2 (germline): SNHLY, FYNNEI. V lost 6 bases, J lost 0 bases, and 4 bases stayed unmatched. The CDR3 extends over 15 amino acids. Full variable domain (outside the CDR3, taken from reference TRBV2 and TRBJ2-2): EPEVTQTPSHQVTQMGQEVILRCVPISNHLYFYWYRQILGQKVEFLVSFYNNEISEKSEIFDDQFSVERPDGSNFTLKIRSTKLEDSAMYFCASRGQPPNTGELFFGEGSRLTVL.

J is TRBJ2-7 and V is TRBV11-1, with 8 positions matching TRBD1. Germline values: CDR1 SGHAT, CDR2 FQDESV (reference sequence). The CDR3 contains 13 residues. With V trimmed by 4 bases and J by 4 bases, 3 bases remained unmatched. This CDR3 is CASSWWDRYEQYF. CDR3 DNA: TGTGCCAGCAGCTGGTGGGACAGGTACGAGCAGTACTTC.

Details on this clonotype: Since a much larger clone is just one base distant, this may be a read error. V is TRBV29-1 and J is TRBJ2-1; D is uncertain. The germline V gene encodes CDR1 SQVTM and CDR2 ANQGSEA. This CDR3 has 12 residues. V lost 5 bases, J lost 10 bases, and 15 bases lay in between. The CDR3 here is CSVSEVGYEQFF. CDR3 bases: TGCAGCGTTTCAGAGGTGGGGTACGAGCAGTTCTTC.

This clonotype was observed a handful of times. The chain is built from TRBV9 and TRBJ2-3, with 10 bases that match TRBD2. The ends lost 0 bases at V and 3 bases at J; junction bases unmatched: 10. Germline CDR1 reads SGDLS; CDR2 reads YYNGEE. The CDR3 sequence is 18 residues long. CDR3: CASSVGQRGGRSTDTQYF. The CDR3 nucleotides are TGTGCCAGCAGCGTAGGCCAGCGGGGGGGCCGGTCGACAGATACGCAGTATTTT.

This clonotype was seen more than once but under ten times. The rearrangement joins TRBV20-1 to TRBJ1-5; a possible D gene is TRBD1 (6 bases). Per germline, CDR1 DFQATT and CDR2 SNEGSKA (reference sequence). V was trimmed by 5 bases and J by 5 bases, leaving 19 bases between them. The CDR3 runs 15 residues. The CDR3, as DNA: TGCAGTGCTTCCCCGGCCCGGGACATCTATCAGCCCCAGCATTTT. This gives the protein CSASPARDIYQPQHF.

This clonotype was counted only a few times. The rearrangement links TRBV14 to TRBJ1-2; D remains ambiguous. The germline CDR1 and CDR2 sequences are SGHDN and FVKESK. CDR3 length: 14 amino acids. Trimming stripped 0 bases from V and 8 bases from J, with 13 bases between. Here the CDR3 reads CASSQDLDQAGYTF. For the CDR3, the DNA is TGTGCCAGCAGCCAAGATCTAGACCAGGCGGGCTACACCTTC.

Note on this clonotype: A much larger clone is a single base away; this may be a read error. The chain couples TRBV6-2 or TRBV6-3 to TRBJ2-1; D gene ambiguous. Trimming took off 4 bases at V and 0 bases at J, with 10 bases between the two ends. Germline CDR1 reads MNHEY; CDR2 reads SVGEGT. The CDR3 runs 15 residues. CDR3 sequence: CASSCSENSYNEQFF. For the CDR3, the DNA is TGTGCCAGCAGTTGCTCGGAGAACTCCTACAATGAGCAGTTCTTC.

The gene calls are TRBV7-2 and TRBJ2-5; 12 bases line up with TRBD2. V was pared by 4 bases and J by 6 bases, with 3 bases of the junction left unmatched. Per the germline V gene, CDR1 is SGHTA and CDR2 is FQGNSA. The CDR3 has 14 residues. The CDR3: CASSSTSGGKTQYF. The CDR3 region has the DNA TGTGCCAGCAGCTCGACTAGCGGGGGAAAGACCCAGTACTTC. Using reference TRBV7-2 and TRBJ2-5 for the parts outside the CDR3, the full variable domain is GAGVSQSPSNKVTEKGKDVELRCDPISGHTALYWYRQSLGQGLEFLIYFQGNSAPDKSGLPSDRFSAERTGGSVSTLTIQRTQQEDSAVYLCASSSTSGGKTQYFGPGTRLLVL.

There are many counts of this clonotype. The chain uses TRBV27 and TRBJ1-2; D is unclear. The CDR3 sequence is 13 residues long. The V end was cut by 6 bases, the J end by 0 bases, with 8 bases between. Germline loops: CDR1 MNHEY, CDR2 SMNVEV (reference sequence). For the CDR3, the DNA is TGTGCCAGCAGGCGGACGGCTAACTATGGCTACACCTTC. Its protein is CASRRTANYGYTF.

V is TRBV7-3 and J is TRBJ2-4, with TRBD1 matching 8 bases. The tail of the sequence fits TRBJ2-7 better, so the J call may be wrong. The CDR3 contains 13 residues. Germline CDR1 is SGHTA and CDR2 is FQGTGA. CDR3 DNA: TGTGCCAGCAGCTCTCAGGGGGCGAACGAGCAGTACTTC. Its translation is CASSSQGANEQYF.

This clonotype has a handful of counts. The V gene is TRBV5-5, the J gene TRBJ1-1; D is ambiguous. The germline V gene encodes CDR1 SGHKS and CDR2 YYEKEE (reference sequence). The CDR3 length is 14 residues. The V end was cut by 2 bases, the J end by 1 base, with 9 bases between. The CDR3 protein is CASSFYYQNTEAFF. CDR3 nucleotides: TGTGCCAGCAGCTTCTACTATCAGAACACTGAAGCTTTCTTT.

This clonotype came up a few times. This chain joins TRBV9 and TRBJ1-6, with a tentative D call TRBD1 (6 bases). This CDR3 region has 15 residues. CDR1 is SGDLS and CDR2 is YYNGEE in the germline V gene. V was trimmed by 0 bases and J by 9 bases, leaving 13 bases between them. The CDR3 bases are TGTGCCAGCAGCGTAGGCAGGGGTGGTAGTTCACCCCTCCACTTT. This sequence encodes CASSVGRGGSSPLHF.

This chain uses TRBV20-1 with TRBJ2-3, with TRBD2 matching over 11 bases. Germline V gives CDR1 DFQATT, CDR2 SNEGSKA (reference sequence). The CDR3 consists of 15 residues. V was pared by 0 bases and J by 2 bases, with 1 base of the junction left unmatched. The CDR3 here is CSARDSGGATDTQYF. DNA for the CDR3: TGCAGTGCTAGAGATAGCGGGGGGGCCACAGATACGCAGTATTTT.

This clonotype occurred a few times. Sequence at one end of the junction differs from germline and may be a read error. This chain uses TRBV28 with TRBJ2-5; D may be TRBD2 (6 bases). Germline V lookup: CDR1 MDHEN, CDR2 SYDVKM. The CDR3 is made up of 12 amino acids. DNA for the CDR3: TGTACCAGCGGAGGGGACCAAGAGACCCAGTACTTC. It specifies CTSGGDQETQYF.

This clonotype was counted at least ten times. J is TRBJ2-7 and V is TRBV20-1; 8 bases are a match to TRBD2. With V trimmed by 6 bases and J by 9 bases, 19 bases remained unmatched. The CDR3 length is 15 residues. Germline lookup yields CDR1 DFQATT and CDR2 SNEGSKA (reference sequence). The CDR3 bases are TGCAGTGCCAATAGCGGGAAGTCAAGTAGCTCCTGGCAGTACTTC. Its protein is CSANSGKSSSSWQYF.

This clonotype turned up a few times. The gene calls are TRBV29-1 and TRBJ2-5; 9 nucleotides match TRBD2. Germline CDR1 is SQVTM and CDR2 is ANQGSEA. Trimming at V came to 4 bases and at J to 4 bases, leaving 7 bases not matched to a gene. The CDR3 length is 14 residues. The CDR3, as DNA: TGCAGCGTTGTGGCGGGGGGGCAAATAGAGACCCAGTACTTC. Protein sequence: CSVVAGGQIETQYF.

This sequence joins TRBV20-1 and TRBJ1-6; D gene ambiguous. CDR1 and CDR2 from the germline V gene are DFQATT and SNEGSKA (reference sequence). V was cut by 3 bases and J by 9 bases, with 18 bases left in between. CDR3 length: 15 amino acids. The CDR3 protein is CSARARSLLGSPLHF. The CDR3 nucleotides are TGCAGTGCTAGGGCCAGGTCCCTACTAGGTTCACCCCTCCACTTT.

This clonotype was seen at least ten times. The chain couples TRBV9 to TRBJ1-2; no reliable D call. Germline V gives CDR1 SGDLS, CDR2 YYNGEE. Trimming took off 3 bases at V and 3 bases at J, with 12 bases between the two ends. The CDR3 runs 14 residues. The DNA of the CDR3 is TGTGCCAGCAGCGACGGGAGTTTCGACTATGGCTACACCTTC. It is translated as CASSDGSFDYGYTF.

On this clonotype itself: Given a much more abundant clone one base away, this may be a read error. The rearrangement joins TRBV7-9 to TRBJ2-1; 11 bases fit TRBD1. TRBJ2-7 explains the end of the DNA better; the J call may be wrong. CDR3 length: 15 amino acids. Germline values: CDR1 SEHNR, CDR2 FQNEAQ (reference sequence). CDR3 loop: CASSSADRGPYEQYF. As DNA, the CDR3 is TGTGCCAGCAGCTCCGCGGACAGGGGGCCCTACGAGCAGTACTTC.

This chain uses TRBV15 with TRBJ1-4; D is uncertain. The CDR3 is 13 residues long. CDR1 is LNHNV, CDR2 YYDKDF, per germline (reference sequence). V was shortened by 1 base and J by 8 bases, with 8 bases between the two germline ends. CDR3 residues: CATSRVGGEKLFF. In DNA form, the CDR3 reads TGTGCCACCAGCAGAGTTGGCGGAGAAAAACTGTTTTTT.

There are a few counts of this clonotype. The CDR3 loop reads CASSQDPLGDGYTF. The CDR3 coding sequence is TGCGCCAGCAGCCAAGACCCTTTAGGGGACGGCTACACCTTC. The rearrangement links TRBV4-1 to TRBJ1-2; D is possibly TRBD1 (5 bases). Germline loops: CDR1 MGHRA, CDR2 YSYEKL. This CDR3 is built from 14 residues. The V gene lost 0 bases and the J gene lost 8 bases, with 13 bases spanning the gap.

This clonotype has a handful of counts. This rearrangement joins TRBV5-1 to TRBJ1-1; a weak D match, TRBD1 (6 bases). Germline V gene data show CDR1 as SGHRS and CDR2 as YFSETQ. V lost 4 bases to trimming and J lost 3 bases, with 19 bases between them. CDR3 length: 16 amino acids. CDR3 DNA sequence: TGCGCCAGCAGCCCGGGATGGGGGGCAGCGTACACTGAAGCTTTCTTT. Translation: CASSPGWGAAYTEAFF.

This clonotype was counted at least ten times. The chain couples TRBV10-3 to TRBJ2-7, with D perhaps matching TRBD1 or TRBD2 (6 bases each). Germline values: CDR1 ENHRY, CDR2 SYGVKD. The CDR3 runs 13 residues. V lost 10 bases and J 5 bases, leaving 18 bases between the germline ends. The CDR3 DNA follows: TGTGCCACCAGGCCCGGGGGCGAGAACGAGCAGTACTTC. Translated: CATRPGGENEQYF.